The clone carrying this T cell receptor (beta chain) came up a few times. V gave up 8 bases and J gave up 7 bases; unmatched junction bases: 16. CDR1 and CDR2 (germline): MNHEY, SMNVEV (reference sequence). This CDR3 has 15 amino acids. The entry originates in a study of blood T cell repertoires in COVID-19. Background on the study: The United States, Italy and Spain supplied acute and convalescent COVID-19 samples. PBMCs, B-cell-depleted T cells, or T cells were the source of the cDNA or gDNA that made up the material.

Source study methods: Scientists estimated how many nucleated cells there were by amplifying reference gene primers. This table comes from immunoSEQ multiplex PCR, and its TCRdb copy is limited to in-frame clones, with some not included. The DNA was the basis for D and trimming; V, J and clone size are from that table. This sample has 250,000 to 350,000 clones, with about 80% found just once. This receptor was taken from a person aged 65 to 85 with COVID-19, enrolled during active disease. V gene TRBV27 combines with J gene TRBJ1-2, with TRBD1 identical over 7 bases. Sequenced: peripheral blood. CDR3 sequence reads: CASGPRGQLRGGYTF. The CDR3 nucleotides are TGTGCCAGCGGGCCGAGGGGACAGTTAAGAGGTGGCTACACCTTC.